Below are 28 T cell receptor beta chains sequenced from a single sample in a study of shared clonotypes between healthy human individuals. Clones were sequenced by immunoSEQ multiplex PCR, and TCRdb holds only the in-frame ones, with some missing. This sample has roughly 680,000 clones, with 72% found just once. The sequencing input was memory CD4+ T cells sorted from blood. Subset denoted: CD45RA-negative fraction. The receptors here all came from a woman younger than 45 in good health.

This rearrangement joins TRBV15 to TRBJ1-1, with D unresolved. The CDR3 extends over 12 amino acids. Trimming removed 0 bases from V and 11 bases from J, with 10 bases in between. Germline V CDR1 and CDR2: LNHNV, YYDKDF (reference sequence). In DNA, the CDR3 is TGTGCCACCAGCAGAGATTTGGGGTCGGCTTTCTTT. This gives the protein CATSRDLGSAFF.

The table lists this clone with a count of one. This chain joins TRBV28 and TRBJ2-7; D remains ambiguous. The CDR3 has 13 residues. Deletions cut 7 bases from V and 0 bases from J, with 10 bases between. Germline V gene sequence: CDR1 MDHEN, CDR2 SYDVKM. CDR3 bases: TGTGCCAGCACCCTTGATAGCTCCTACGAGCAGTACTTC. This encodes CASTLDSSYEQYF.

The chain links TRBV13 to TRBJ1-3; D perhaps matches TRBD1 (5 bases). The length of the CDR3 is 20 residues. Germline V gene lookup returns CDR1 PRHDT and CDR2 FYEKMQ (reference sequence). The V and J ends lost 5 bases and 0 bases respectively, with 26 bases between them. CDR3 sequence reads: CASSQERRTGPRGSGNTIYF. Here the CDR3 DNA reads TGTGCCAGCAGCCAAGAGAGGCGCACAGGCCCAAGGGGCTCTGGAAACACCATATATTTT.

The chain carries TRBV5-1 and TRBJ1-1; D not resolved. This CDR3 contains 13 residues. The germline V and J ends were trimmed by 2 bases and 6 bases, with 11 bases remaining between them. Germline lookup yields CDR1 SGHRS and CDR2 YFSETQ. CDR3 sequence: CASSFQDEAEAFF. In DNA form, the CDR3 reads TGCGCCAGCAGCTTTCAGGATGAGGCTGAAGCTTTCTTT.

The genes are TRBV28 and TRBJ1-5, with a weak D call TRBD1 (6 bases). The ends were cut back, 7 bases at V and 3 bases at J, with 16 bases in the middle. This CDR3 is built from 15 residues. CDR1 and CDR2 from the germline V gene are MDHEN and SYDVKM. The CDR3 protein is CASISGAGDNQPQHF. The DNA of the CDR3 is TGTGCCAGCATCTCGGGGGCAGGGGACAATCAGCCCCAGCATTTT.

V and J are TRBV15 and TRBJ1-1, with D unclear. Trimming pared 0 bases from V and 10 bases from J, leaving 12 bases between. The CDR3 consists of 13 residues. From germline, CDR1 is LNHNV and CDR2 YYDKDF (reference sequence). The CDR3 here is CATSRDKGSRAFF. The CDR3 coding sequence is TGTGCCACCAGCAGAGATAAGGGCAGTCGAGCTTTCTTT.

This chain connects TRBV27 to TRBJ2-7, with 8 nucleotides matching TRBD1. CDR1 MNHEY and CDR2 SMNVEV come from the germline V gene (reference sequence). Germline trimming cut 5 bases from V and 2 bases from J; bases unmatched to any gene: 8. This CDR3 spans 15 amino acids. The CDR3 nucleotides read TGTGCCAGCAGTCGCATCGGGACAGGACCCTACGAGCAGTACTTC. Amino acid sequence: CASSRIGTGPYEQYF.

V usage is TRBV5-1 and J usage is TRBJ1-3; 7 nucleotides align to TRBD1. Germline values: CDR1 SGHRS, CDR2 YFSETQ. The CDR3 length is 14 residues. With V trimmed by 4 bases and J by 6 bases, 7 bases remained unmatched. CDR3: CASSLGTAKNTIYF. CDR3 nucleotide sequence: TGCGCCAGCAGCCTCGGGACAGCGAAAAACACCATATATTTT. Drawing the rest from reference TRBV5-1 and TRBJ1-3, the complete variable domain is KAGVTQTPRYLIKTRGQQVTLSCSPISGHRSVSWYQQTPGQGLQFLFEYFSETQRNKGNFPGRFSGRQFSNSRSEMNVSTLELGDSALYLCASSLGTAKNTIYFGEGSWLTVV.

This clone was seen at least ten times. The gene calls are TRBV10-3 and TRBJ1-2; D uncertain. The V and J ends lost 0 bases and 3 bases respectively, with 5 bases between them. Germline-derived CDR1 and CDR2 are ENHRY and SYGVKD. The CDR3 is 13 residues long. The CDR3 sequence: CAISESGDYGYTF. In nucleotides, the CDR3 is TGTGCCATCAGTGAGTCCGGGGACTATGGCTACACCTTC.

This clone was seen a few times. Other DNA sequences in the sample encode the same CDR3. The J gene is TRBJ1-4, the V gene TRBV7-9; 7 bases are a match to TRBD1. Trimming removed 0 bases from V and 5 bases from J; junction bases left unmatched: 0. The CDR3 runs to 14 residues. From germline, CDR1 is SEHNR and CDR2 FQNEAQ (reference sequence). The CDR3 region is CASSLAGGNEKLFF. Here the CDR3 DNA reads TGTGCCAGCAGCTTAGCAGGGGGCAATGAAAAACTGTTTTTT.

The rearrangement joins TRBV2 to TRBJ2-2; possibly TRBD1 for D (6 bases). Trimming removed 4 bases at V and 4 bases at J, with 10 bases between. The CDR3 consists of 14 residues. Germline-derived CDR1 and CDR2 are SNHLY and FYNNEI. The CDR3 spells CASSVQGSTGELFF. The CDR3 bases are TGTGCCAGCAGTGTTCAGGGGAGCACCGGGGAGCTGTTTTTT.

The rearrangement links TRBV7-2 to TRBJ2-5, with D perhaps TRBD1 or TRBD2 (5 bases each). The germline CDR1 and CDR2 sequences are SGHTA and FQGNSA. V was cut by 5 bases and J by 11 bases, with 18 bases left in between. The CDR3 runs to 13 residues. The CDR3 spells CASSPRRQGEQYF. The CDR3 bases are TGTGCCAGCAGCCCTCGGCGGCAGGGAGAGCAGTACTTC.

This clone was detected ten times or more. The chain has TRBV7-2 and TRBJ2-1; 11 bases agree with TRBD2. Germline assignment: CDR1 SGHTA and CDR2 FQGNSA. This CDR3 has 16 amino acids. V was clipped by 5 bases and J by 4 bases; unmatched bases: 7. For the CDR3, the DNA is TGTGCCAGCAGCCCCGCCGGGACTAGCGGATACAATGAGCAGTTCTTC. This translates into CASSPAGTSGYNEQFF. The full variable domain, its missing parts supplied by reference TRBV7-2 and TRBJ2-1, is GAGVSQSPSNKVTEKGKDVELRCDPISGHTALYWYRQSLGQGLEFLIYFQGNSAPDKSGLPSDRFSAERTGGSVSTLTIQRTQQEDSAVYLCASSPAGTSGYNEQFFGPGTRLTVL.

The chain joins TRBV20-1 to TRBJ2-7; D is undetermined. Trimming stripped 1 base from V and 6 bases from J, with 4 bases between. The CDR3 runs to 10 residues. The germline V gene has CDR1 DFQATT and CDR2 SNEGSKA (reference sequence). The DNA for the CDR3 is TGCAGTGCTAGAGTCCGCGAGCAGTACTTC. It translates to CSARVREQYF.

This clone has more than one count but fewer than ten. This same CDR3 is encoded by further DNA sequences in the sample. This chain connects TRBV7-2 to TRBJ1-1; no clear D gene. The CDR3 sequence is 13 residues long. The germline V gene encodes CDR1 SGHTA and CDR2 FQGNSA. V shed 5 bases and J shed 0 bases, with 7 bases lying between them. The CDR3 sequence: CASSETVNTEAFF. As DNA, the CDR3 is TGTGCCAGCAGCGAAACAGTGAACACTGAAGCTTTCTTT.

The chain carries TRBV19 and TRBJ1-2; 10 nucleotides align to TRBD1. V lost 5 bases to trimming and J lost 4 bases; unmatched junction nucleotides: 7. The germline V gene encodes CDR1 LNHDA and CDR2 SQIVND (reference sequence). This CDR3 spans 15 amino acids. CDR3 bases: TGTGCCAGTAGTCAGACAGGGGGCGTAGGCTATGGCTACACCTTC. It codes for CASSQTGGVGYGYTF. Full variable domain (missing parts from reference TRBV19 and TRBJ1-2): DGGITQSPKYLFRKEGQNVTLSCEQNLNHDAMYWYRQDPGQGLRLIYYSQIVNDFQKGDIAEGYSVSREKKESFPLTVTSAQKNPTAFYLCASSQTGGVGYGYTFGSGTRLTVV.

This clone was counted many times. This sequence joins TRBV5-1 and TRBJ2-6, with D maybe TRBD1 (6 bases). The CDR3 loop spans 18 amino acids. Germline assignment: CDR1 SGHRS and CDR2 YFSETQ. The V end lost 6 bases, the J end lost 0 bases, and 19 bases lay between the germline ends. The DNA for the CDR3 is TGCGCCAGCACCCCCTTAGAACAGGGTTTCTCTGGGGCCAACGTCCTGACTTTC. Amino acid sequence: CASTPLEQGFSGANVLTF.

This chain joins TRBV27 and TRBJ2-7; 8 bases align to TRBD2. Germline V gene sequence: CDR1 MNHEY, CDR2 SMNVEV (reference sequence). Losses at the gene ends were 7 bases for V and 3 bases for J; bases not matched to a gene: 5. The CDR3 has 13 residues. In nucleotides, the CDR3 is TGTGCCAGCAAACGGAGCGGGAGCTACGAGCAGTACTTC. Protein: CASKRSGSYEQYF.

V gene TRBV28 combines with J gene TRBJ2-1; 7 positions match TRBD1. Germline V gene data show CDR1 as MDHEN and CDR2 as SYDVKM. The trim removed 5 bases at V and 2 bases at J, leaving 9 bases unmatched. The CDR3 is 16 residues long. The CDR3 reads CASSPSTGTAYNEQFF. The CDR3 bases are TGTGCCAGCAGTCCTTCTACCGGGACAGCCTACAATGAGCAGTTCTTC.

This clone was observed a handful of times. This sequence joins TRBV9 and TRBJ2-2; 9 nucleotides align to TRBD2. Trimming at V came to 3 bases and at J to 0 bases, leaving 3 bases not matched to a gene. Germline V gene lookup returns CDR1 SGDLS and CDR2 YYNGEE. This CDR3 is built from 16 residues. The CDR3: CASSAWTSANTGELFF. The DNA of the CDR3 is TGTGCCAGCAGCGCTTGGACTAGCGCGAACACCGGGGAGCTGTTTTTT.

V and J are TRBV15 and TRBJ1-2; D gene unclear. Germline V gene sequence: CDR1 LNHNV, CDR2 YYDKDF (reference sequence). Trimming removed 5 bases from V and 0 bases from J, with 10 bases in between. The CDR3 is 14 amino acids. CDR3 sequence reads: CATSLISANYGYTF. In nucleotides, the CDR3 is TGTGCCACCAGCTTAATCTCGGCTAACTATGGCTACACCTTC.

The gene calls are TRBV14 and TRBJ2-7, with D perhaps matching TRBD1 (6 bases). CDR3 length: 15 residues. Germline V gene sequence: CDR1 SGHDN, CDR2 FVKESK. The V gene lost 4 bases and the J gene lost 1 base, with 14 bases spanning the gap. The CDR3 reads CASSPKQGPSYEQYF. In DNA, the CDR3 is TGTGCCAGCAGCCCCAAACAGGGCCCATCCTACGAGCAGTACTTC.

In this sample, this clone turned up once. The rearrangement links TRBV5-4 to TRBJ2-3, with D possibly matching TRBD2 (6 bases). V was cut by 0 bases and J by 7 bases, with 18 bases left in between. Germline CDR1 SGHNT, CDR2 YYREEE (reference sequence). This CDR3 is 16 amino acids long. The CDR3 loop is CASSLGVAGLGYTQYF. The CDR3 DNA follows: TGTGCCAGCAGCTTGGGAGTGGCGGGGCTCGGATATACGCAGTATTTT. The full variable domain, rest sourced from reference TRBV5-4 and TRBJ2-3, is ETGVTQSPTHLIKTRGQQVTLRCSSQSGHNTVSWYQQALGQGPQFIFQYYREEENGRGNFPPRFSGLQFPNYSSELNVNALELDDSALYLCASSLGVAGLGYTQYFGPGTRLTVL.

This sequence joins TRBV6-1 and TRBJ2-1, with D perhaps TRBD2 (7 bases). The germline V gene has CDR1 MNHNS and CDR2 SASEGT. This CDR3 has 15 residues. The V end lost 8 bases, the J end lost 5 bases, and 19 bases lay between the germline ends. The CDR3 loop is CASLRGASGNNEQFF. As DNA, the CDR3 is TGTGCCAGCTTAAGGGGGGCTAGCGGAAACAATGAGCAGTTCTTC.

There are a few counts of this clone. The rearrangement uses TRBV10-2 and TRBJ2-2; D unclear. Germline assignment: CDR1 WSHSY and CDR2 SAAADI. V was pared by 4 bases and J by 4 bases, with 10 bases between. The CDR3 is 14 residues long. The DNA for the CDR3 is TGCGCCAGCAGTGCCATCGGAAGCACCGGGGAGCTGTTTTTT. It translates to CASSAIGSTGELFF.

This chain joins TRBV5-1 and TRBJ2-5; the D call may be TRBD1 or TRBD2 (5 bases each). Trimming removed 6 bases at V and 5 bases at J, with 17 bases between. This CDR3 is built from 14 residues. Germline CDR1 SGHRS, CDR2 YFSETQ. CDR3 amino acids: CASTSSGGVETQYF. Written as DNA, the CDR3 is TGCGCCAGCACCTCGTCTGGGGGAGTTGAGACCCAGTACTTC.

This chain connects TRBV6-5 to TRBJ1-2; D may be TRBD1 (5 bases). The CDR3 has 15 residues. Trimming removed 8 bases from V and 0 bases from J, with 16 bases in between. Germline assignment: CDR1 MNHEY and CDR2 SVGAGI. CDR3 sequence (DNA): TGTGCCAGCGTTTGGGGACGGGGAGCTAACTATGGCTACACCTTC. Translation gives CASVWGRGANYGYTF.

The genes are TRBV28 and TRBJ2-4; TRBD2 matches 9 bases. The CDR3 sequence is 21 residues long. V trimming: 0 bases; J trimming: 1 base; junction bases outside the gene matches: 16. In germline, CDR1 is MDHEN, CDR2 SYDVKM. The CDR3 DNA is TGTGCCAGCAGTTTATGGCCCGGATTTGTAGCGGGAGCGGGTGCCAAAAACATTCAGTACTTC. Its translation: CASSLWPGFVAGAGAKNIQYF.